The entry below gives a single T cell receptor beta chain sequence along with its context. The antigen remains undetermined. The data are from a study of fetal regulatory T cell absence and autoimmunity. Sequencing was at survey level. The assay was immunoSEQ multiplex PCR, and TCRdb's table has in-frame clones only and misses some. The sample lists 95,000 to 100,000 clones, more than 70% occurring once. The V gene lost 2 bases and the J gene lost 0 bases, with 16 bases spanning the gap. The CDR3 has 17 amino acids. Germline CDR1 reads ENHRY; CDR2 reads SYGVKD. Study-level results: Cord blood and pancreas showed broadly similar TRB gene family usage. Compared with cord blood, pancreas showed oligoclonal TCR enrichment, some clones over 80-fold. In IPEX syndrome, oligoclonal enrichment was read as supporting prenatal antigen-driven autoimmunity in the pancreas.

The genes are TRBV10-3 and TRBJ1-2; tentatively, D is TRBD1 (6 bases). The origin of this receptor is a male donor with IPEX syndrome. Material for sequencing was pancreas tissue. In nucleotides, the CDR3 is TGTGCCATCAGTGAGCCACTTACAGGGTTCGCTAACTATGGCTACACCTTC. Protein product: CAISEPLTGFANYGYTF.